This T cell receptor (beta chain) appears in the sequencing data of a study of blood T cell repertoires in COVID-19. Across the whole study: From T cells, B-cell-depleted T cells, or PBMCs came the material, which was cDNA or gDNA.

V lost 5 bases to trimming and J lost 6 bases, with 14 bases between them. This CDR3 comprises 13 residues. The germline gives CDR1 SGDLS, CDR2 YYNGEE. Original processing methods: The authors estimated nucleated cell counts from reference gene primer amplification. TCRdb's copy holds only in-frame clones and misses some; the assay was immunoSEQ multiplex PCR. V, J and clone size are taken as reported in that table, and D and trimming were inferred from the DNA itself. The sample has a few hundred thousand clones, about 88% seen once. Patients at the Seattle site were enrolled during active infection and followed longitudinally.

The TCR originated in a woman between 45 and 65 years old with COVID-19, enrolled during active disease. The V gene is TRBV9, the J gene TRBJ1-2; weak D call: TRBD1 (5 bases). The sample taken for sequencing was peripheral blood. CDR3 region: CASSLRVGDGYTF. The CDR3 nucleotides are TGTGCCAGCAGTCTCAGGGTTGGGGATGGCTACACCTTC.